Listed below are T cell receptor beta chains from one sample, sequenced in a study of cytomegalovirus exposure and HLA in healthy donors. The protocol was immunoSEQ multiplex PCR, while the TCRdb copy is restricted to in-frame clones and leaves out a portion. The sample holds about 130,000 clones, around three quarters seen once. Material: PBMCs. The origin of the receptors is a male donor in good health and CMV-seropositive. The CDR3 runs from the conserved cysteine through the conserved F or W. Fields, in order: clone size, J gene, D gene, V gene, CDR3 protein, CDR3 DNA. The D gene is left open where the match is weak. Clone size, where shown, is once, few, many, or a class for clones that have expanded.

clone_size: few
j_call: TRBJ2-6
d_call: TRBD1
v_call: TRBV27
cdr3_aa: CASSREQGAPGANVLTF
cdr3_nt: TGTGCCAGCAGTCGAGAACAGGGGGCGCCGGGGGCCAACGTCCTGACTTTC

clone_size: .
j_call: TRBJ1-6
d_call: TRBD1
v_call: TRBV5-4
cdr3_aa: CASSLGTGDSPLHF
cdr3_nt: TGTGCCAGCAGCTTGGGGACAGGGGATTCACCCCTCCACTTT

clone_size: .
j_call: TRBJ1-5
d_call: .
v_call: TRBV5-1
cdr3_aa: CASSLAGRGDGNQPQHF
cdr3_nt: TGCGCCAGCAGCTTGGCAGGTAGGGGCGATGGCAATCAGCCCCAGCATTTT

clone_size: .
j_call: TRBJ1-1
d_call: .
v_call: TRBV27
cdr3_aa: CASRSAGVTEAFF
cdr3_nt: TGTGCCAGCCGGTCGGCAGGGGTCACTGAAGCTTTCTTT

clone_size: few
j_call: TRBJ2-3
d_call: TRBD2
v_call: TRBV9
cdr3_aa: CASSPSGGPTDTQYF
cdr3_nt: TGTGCCAGCAGCCCCAGCGGGGGGCCCACAGATACGCAGTATTTT

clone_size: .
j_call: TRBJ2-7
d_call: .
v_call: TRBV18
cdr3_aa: CASSPEQGYEQYF
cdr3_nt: TGTGCCAGCTCACCAGAACAGGGTTACGAGCAGTACTTC

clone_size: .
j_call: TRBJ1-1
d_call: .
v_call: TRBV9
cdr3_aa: CASSVALSTEAFF
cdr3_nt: TGTGCCAGCAGCGTAGCTCTATCGACTGAAGCTTTCTTT

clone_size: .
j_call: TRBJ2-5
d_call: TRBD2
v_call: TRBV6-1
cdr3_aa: CASSWEGQETQYF
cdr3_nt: TGTGCCAGCAGTTGGGAGGGCCAAGAGACCCAGTACTTC

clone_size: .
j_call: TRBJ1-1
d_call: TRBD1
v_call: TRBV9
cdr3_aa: CASSVAGQPANTEAFF
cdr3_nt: TGTGCCAGCAGCGTAGCGGGACAGCCTGCTAACACTGAAGCTTTCTTT

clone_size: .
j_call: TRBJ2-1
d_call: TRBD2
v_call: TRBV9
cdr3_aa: CASSGLAGGGWRNNEQFF
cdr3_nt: TGTGCCAGCAGCGGTCTAGCGGGGGGGGGTTGGCGGAACAATGAGCAGTTCTTC

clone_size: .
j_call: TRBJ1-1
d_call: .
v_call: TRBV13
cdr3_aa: CASSLRAATEAFF
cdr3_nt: TGTGCCAGCAGCCTCAGGGCGGCGACTGAAGCTTTCTTT

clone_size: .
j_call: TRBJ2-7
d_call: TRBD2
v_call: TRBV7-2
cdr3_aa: CASSYVAGASWNEQYF
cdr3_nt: TGTGCCAGCAGTTATGTAGCGGGAGCTTCATGGAACGAGCAGTACTTC

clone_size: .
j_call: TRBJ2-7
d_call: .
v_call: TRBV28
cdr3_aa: CASGYPTPSAYEQYF
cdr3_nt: TGTGCCAGCGGATATCCGACACCCTCCGCCTACGAGCAGTACTTC

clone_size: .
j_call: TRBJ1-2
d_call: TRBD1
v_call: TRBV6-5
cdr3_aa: CASSHRGLGYTF
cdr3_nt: TGTGCCAGCAGCCACAGGGGGCTCGGCTACACCTTC

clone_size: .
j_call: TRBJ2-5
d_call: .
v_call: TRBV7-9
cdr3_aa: CASSPLAGYQETQYF
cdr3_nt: TGTGCCAGCAGCCCCCTGGCCGGGTACCAAGAGACCCAGTACTTC

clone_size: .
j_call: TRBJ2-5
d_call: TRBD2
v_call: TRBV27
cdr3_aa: CASSPSGRPLRTQYF
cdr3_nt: TGTGCCAGCTCCCCGAGCGGGAGGCCATTACGGACCCAGTACTTC

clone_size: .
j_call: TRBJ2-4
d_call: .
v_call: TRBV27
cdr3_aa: CASCPTRLTKNIQYF
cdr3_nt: TGTGCCAGCTGCCCGACAAGGCTTACCAAAAACATTCAGTACTTC

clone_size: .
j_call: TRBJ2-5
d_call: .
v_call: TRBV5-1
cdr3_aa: CASSLGERQETQYF
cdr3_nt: TGCGCCAGCAGCTTGGGTGAACGGCAAGAGACCCAGTACTTC

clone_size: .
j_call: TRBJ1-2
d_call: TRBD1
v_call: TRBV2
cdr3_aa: CASSNRDRGPGYTF
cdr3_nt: TGTGCCAGCAGTAACCGGGACAGGGGGCCTGGCTACACCTTC

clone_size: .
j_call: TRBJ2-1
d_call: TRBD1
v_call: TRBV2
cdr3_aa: CASNTGTGWYEQFF
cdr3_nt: TGTGCCAGCAATACCGGGACAGGATGGTATGAGCAGTTCTTC

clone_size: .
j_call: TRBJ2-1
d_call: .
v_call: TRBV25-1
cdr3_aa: CASSGTGSGSEQFF
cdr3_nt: TGTGCCAGCAGTGGTACCGGGAGTGGTAGTGAGCAGTTCTTC

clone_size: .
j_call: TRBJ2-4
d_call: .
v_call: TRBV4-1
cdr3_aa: CASSLMNLAKNIQYF
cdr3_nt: TGCGCCAGCAGCCTTATGAACTTAGCCAAAAACATTCAGTACTTC